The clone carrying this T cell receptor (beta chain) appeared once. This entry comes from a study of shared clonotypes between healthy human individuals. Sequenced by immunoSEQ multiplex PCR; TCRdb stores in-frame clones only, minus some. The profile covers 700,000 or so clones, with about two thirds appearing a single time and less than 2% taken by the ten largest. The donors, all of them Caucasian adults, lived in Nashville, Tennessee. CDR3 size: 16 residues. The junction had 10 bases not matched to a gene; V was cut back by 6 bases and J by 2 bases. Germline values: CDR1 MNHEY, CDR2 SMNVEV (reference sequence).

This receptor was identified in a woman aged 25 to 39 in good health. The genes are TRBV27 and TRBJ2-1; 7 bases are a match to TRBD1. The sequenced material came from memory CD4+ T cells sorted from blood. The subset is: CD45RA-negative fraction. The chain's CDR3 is CASREGAGDTYNEQFF. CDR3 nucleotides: TGTGCCAGCAGAGAGGGGGCAGGGGATACCTACAATGAGCAGTTCTTC.